This T cell receptor (beta chain) was sequenced during a study of blood T cells in healthy people across ages. Study-level information: When template switching was applied, about one barcoded beta molecule was captured per two T cells.

The study, taken as a whole, reports: Aged donors had fewer naive CD4+ cells and lower diversity than long-lived donors.

A second 7 to 11 cycle PCR used barcoded and J-beta primers. TCRdb re-called the 5' RACE reads with MiXCR, one entry per CDR3 protein. Here the sample spans approximately 1,700,000 distinct CDR3 sequences, roughly 43% being singletons. Germline CDR1 LGHDT, CDR2 YNNKEL (reference sequence). Trimming cost V 1 base and J 5 bases, with 12 bases left between them. This CDR3 has 15 amino acids. Regarding this clonotype: The target antigen is unknown.

Sequencing was performed on blood. This clonotype was obtained from a human donor in good health. The J gene is TRBJ1-5, the V gene TRBV3-1; TRBD1 is a possible D gene (5 bases). The CDR3 here is CASSQVPGTHQPQHF. The CDR3 DNA reads TGTGCCAGCAGCCAAGTCCCCGGGACCCATCAGCCCCAGCATTTT.